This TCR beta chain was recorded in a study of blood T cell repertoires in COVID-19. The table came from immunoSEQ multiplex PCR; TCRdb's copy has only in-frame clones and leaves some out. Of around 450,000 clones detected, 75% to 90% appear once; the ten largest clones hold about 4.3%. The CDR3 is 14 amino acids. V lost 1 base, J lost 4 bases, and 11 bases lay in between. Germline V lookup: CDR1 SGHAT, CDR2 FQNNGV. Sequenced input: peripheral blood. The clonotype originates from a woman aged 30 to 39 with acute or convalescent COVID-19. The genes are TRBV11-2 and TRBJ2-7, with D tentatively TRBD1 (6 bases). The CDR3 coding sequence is TGTGCCAGCAGCTTAGTACAGGGAGAGTACGAGCAGTACTTC. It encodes CASSLVQGEYEQYF.